One TCR beta chain is described in this entry. These data originate in a study of blood T cell repertoires in COVID-19. Study overall: T cells, B-cell-depleted T cells, or PBMCs supplied cDNA or gDNA.

Here immunoSEQ multiplex PCR was the method, and the copy in TCRdb shows in-frame clones only, minus some. The sample has some 670,000 clones, over 80% seen once. This CDR3 is 15 amino acids long. Specimen: peripheral blood. This chain links TRBV21-1 with TRBJ2-7; the listed D gene, TRBD1, was not tested against the DNA. TRBV21-1 is classified as a pseudogene. This clonotype originated in a woman younger than 30 with acute or convalescent COVID-19. CDR3 DNA: TGTGCCAGCAGCCGCGGGGACAGGGGGCAGTACGAGCAGTACTTC. Encoded protein: CASSRGDRGQYEQYF.